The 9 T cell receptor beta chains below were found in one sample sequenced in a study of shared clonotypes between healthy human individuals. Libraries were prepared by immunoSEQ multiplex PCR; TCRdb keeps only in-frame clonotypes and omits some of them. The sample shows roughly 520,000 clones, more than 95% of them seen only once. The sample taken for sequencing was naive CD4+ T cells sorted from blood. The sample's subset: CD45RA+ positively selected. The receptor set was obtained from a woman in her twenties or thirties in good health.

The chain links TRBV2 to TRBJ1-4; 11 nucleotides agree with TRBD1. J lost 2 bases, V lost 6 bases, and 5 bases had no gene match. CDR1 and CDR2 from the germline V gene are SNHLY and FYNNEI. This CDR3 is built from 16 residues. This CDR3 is CASSGQGAGTNEKLFF. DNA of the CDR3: TGTGCCAGCAGCGGACAGGGGGCGGGTACTAATGAAAAACTGTTTTTT. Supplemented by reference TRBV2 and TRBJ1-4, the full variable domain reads EPEVTQTPSHQVTQMGQEVILRCVPISNHLYFYWYRQILGQKVEFLVSFYNNEISEKSEIFDDQFSVERPDGSNFTLKIRSTKLEDSAMYFCASSGQGAGTNEKLFFGSGTQLSVL.

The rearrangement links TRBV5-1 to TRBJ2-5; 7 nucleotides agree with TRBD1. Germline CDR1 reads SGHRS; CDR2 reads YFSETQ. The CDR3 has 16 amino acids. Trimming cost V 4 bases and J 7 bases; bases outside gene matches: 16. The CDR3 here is CASSHRRGGSGWTQYF. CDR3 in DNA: TGCGCCAGCAGCCACCGTCGAGGGGGCTCCGGCTGGACCCAGTACTTC.

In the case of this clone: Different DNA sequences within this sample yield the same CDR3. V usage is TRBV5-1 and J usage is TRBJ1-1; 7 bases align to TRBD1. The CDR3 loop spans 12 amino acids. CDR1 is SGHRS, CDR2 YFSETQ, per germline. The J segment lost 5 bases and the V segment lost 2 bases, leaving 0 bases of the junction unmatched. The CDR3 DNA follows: TGCGCCAGCAGCTTACAGGGGACTGAAGCTTTCTTT. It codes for CASSLQGTEAFF.

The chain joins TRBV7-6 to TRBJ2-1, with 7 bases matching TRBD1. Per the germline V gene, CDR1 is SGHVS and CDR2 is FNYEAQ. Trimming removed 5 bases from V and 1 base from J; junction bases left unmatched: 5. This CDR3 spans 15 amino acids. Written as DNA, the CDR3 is TGTGCCAGCAGCACCCAGGGGGTATCCTACAATGAGCAGTTCTTC. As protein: CASSTQGVSYNEQFF.

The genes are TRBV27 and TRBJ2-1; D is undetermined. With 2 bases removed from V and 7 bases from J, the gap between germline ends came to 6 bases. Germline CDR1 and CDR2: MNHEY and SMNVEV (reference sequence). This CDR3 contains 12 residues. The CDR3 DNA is TGTGCCAGCAGTTTAAAACGTAATGAGCAGTTCTTC. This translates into CASSLKRNEQFF.

CDR3 in DNA: TGCGCCAGCAGCTTGAATAGCGTTCACGAGCAGTACTTC. Encoded protein: CASSLNSVHEQYF. The V and J genes are TRBV5-1 and TRBJ2-7, with D possibly TRBD2 on 5 matching bases. Germline assignment: CDR1 SGHRS and CDR2 YFSETQ. Trimming left V 1 base short and J 5 bases short, with 10 bases between. CDR3 length: 13 residues.

CDR3 nucleotides: TGTGCCAGTAGAAGCATAGCGGGAAATTACGAGCAGTACTTC. Its translation: CASRSIAGNYEQYF. V usage is TRBV19 and J usage is TRBJ2-7, with TRBD2 matching 8 bases. This CDR3 is 14 amino acids long. From germline, CDR1 is LNHDA and CDR2 SQIVND (reference sequence). Unmatched junction bases numbered 8, after V lost 6 bases and J lost 4 bases. Supplemented by reference TRBV19 and TRBJ2-7, the full variable domain reads DGGITQSPKYLFRKEGQNVTLSCEQNLNHDAMYWYRQDPGQGLRLIYYSQIVNDFQKGDIAEGYSVSREKKESFPLTVTSAQKNPTAFYLCASRSIAGNYEQYFGPGTRLTVT.

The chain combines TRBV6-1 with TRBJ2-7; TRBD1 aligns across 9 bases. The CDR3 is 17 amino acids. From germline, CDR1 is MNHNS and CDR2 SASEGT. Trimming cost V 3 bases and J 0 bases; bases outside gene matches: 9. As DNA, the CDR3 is TGTGCCAGCAGTGACGCCTGGACAGGGGCTAACTCCTACGAGCAGTACTTC. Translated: CASSDAWTGANSYEQYF.

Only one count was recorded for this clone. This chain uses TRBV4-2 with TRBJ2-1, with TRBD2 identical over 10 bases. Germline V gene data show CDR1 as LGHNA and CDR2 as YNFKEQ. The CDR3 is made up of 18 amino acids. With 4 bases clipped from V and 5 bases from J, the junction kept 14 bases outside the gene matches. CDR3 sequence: CASSPTGYLAGVDNEQFF. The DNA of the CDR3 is TGTGCCAGCAGCCCGACGGGGTACCTAGCGGGAGTAGACAATGAGCAGTTCTTC.